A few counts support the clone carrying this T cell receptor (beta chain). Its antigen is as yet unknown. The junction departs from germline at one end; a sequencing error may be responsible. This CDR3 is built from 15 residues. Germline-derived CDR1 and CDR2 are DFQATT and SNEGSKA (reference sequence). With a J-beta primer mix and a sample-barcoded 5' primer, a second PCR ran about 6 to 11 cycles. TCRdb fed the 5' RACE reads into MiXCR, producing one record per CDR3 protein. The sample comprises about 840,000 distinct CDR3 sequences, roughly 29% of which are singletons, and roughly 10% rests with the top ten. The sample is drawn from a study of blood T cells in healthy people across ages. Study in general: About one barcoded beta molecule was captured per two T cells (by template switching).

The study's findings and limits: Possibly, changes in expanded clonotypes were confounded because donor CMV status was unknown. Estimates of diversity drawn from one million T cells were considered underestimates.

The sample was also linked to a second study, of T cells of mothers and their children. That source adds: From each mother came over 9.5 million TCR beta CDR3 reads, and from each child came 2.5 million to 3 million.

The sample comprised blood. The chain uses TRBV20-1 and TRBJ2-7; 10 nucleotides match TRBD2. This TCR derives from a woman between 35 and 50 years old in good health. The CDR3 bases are TGCAGTGCTAGAGCGGGTAGCGGGGGGCCGTTCGAGCGGTACTTC. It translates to CSARAGSGGPFERYF.